These 11 T cell receptor beta chains were sequenced from one sample in a study of T cell responses to AZD1222 COVID-19 vaccine. Using immunoSEQ multiplex PCR, the repertoire was profiled, and TCRdb retains in-frame clones only, with some absent. The ten most abundant clones cover approximately 2% of a sample with about 140,000 clones. The sample consisted of peripheral blood. The source of these receptors is an adult in good health.

The V gene is TRBV12-3 or TRBV12-4, the J gene TRBJ1-5; D unresolved. V gave up 8 bases and J gave up 4 bases, with 12 bases separating them. The CDR3 is made up of 13 amino acids. In nucleotides, the CDR3 is TGTGCCAGCGCGCTAGCGGGGAATCAGCCCCAGCATTTT. It translates to CASALAGNQPQHF.

The CDR3 nucleotides are TGTGCCAGCAGCCAAATATACGACAGGAGATATTATGGCTACACCTTC. Translating gives CASSQIYDRRYYGYTF. This chain uses TRBV4-2 with TRBJ1-2; maybe TRBD1 (6 bases). In germline, CDR1 is LGHNA, CDR2 YNFKEQ. This CDR3 region has 16 residues. Trimming took off 2 bases at V and 5 bases at J, with 18 bases between the two ends.

J is TRBJ1-5 and V is TRBV4-3; no firm D call. Per germline, CDR1 LGHNA and CDR2 YSLEER. Trimming left V 0 bases short and J 0 bases short, with 18 bases between. The CDR3 covers 19 residues. As DNA, the CDR3 is TGCGCCAGCAGCCAAGATTTGCACAGTAGCGTGGGTAGCAATCAGCCCCAGCATTTT. This sequence encodes CASSQDLHSSVGSNQPQHF.

The chain joins TRBV18 to TRBJ2-2; TRBD1 is a possible D gene (6 bases). Between the trimmed V and J ends, which lost 3 bases and 1 base, there was a span of 15 bases. Germline V gene sequence: CDR1 KGHSH, CDR2 LQKENI. The CDR3 extends over 17 amino acids. CDR3 DNA: TGTGCCAGCTCACCGGGGGCCGGCTGGGAGAACACCGGGGAGCTGTTTTTT. Its protein product is CASSPGAGWENTGELFF.

The rearrangement links TRBV21-1 to TRBJ1-2; no DNA check was done on the table's D call, TRBD1. TRBV21-1 is tagged as a pseudogene. The CDR3 is 18 amino acids. This CDR3 reads CASSNPGTGGQANYGYTF. For the CDR3, the DNA is TGTGCCAGCAGCAACCCCGGGACAGGGGGCCAAGCTAACTATGGCTACACCTTC.

The chain joins TRBV2 to TRBJ2-1; D uncertain. V was pared by 3 bases and J by 1 base, with 4 bases between. CDR1 and CDR2 (germline): SNHLY, FYNNEI. This CDR3 is 13 amino acids long. CDR3 amino acids: CASSDTSYNEQFF. The CDR3 coding sequence is TGTGCCAGCAGTGACACTTCCTACAATGAGCAGTTCTTC. The variable domain in full, with the rest retrieved from reference TRBV2 and TRBJ2-1, is EPEVTQTPSHQVTQMGQEVILRCVPISNHLYFYWYRQILGQKVEFLVSFYNNEISEKSEIFDDQFSVERPDGSNFTLKIRSTKLEDSAMYFCASSDTSYNEQFFGPGTRLTVL.

The J gene is TRBJ2-7, the V gene TRBV29-1, with 9 bases lining up with TRBD1. The CDR3 covers 13 residues. CDR1 and CDR2 (germline): SQVTM, ANQGSEA. V dropped 5 bases and J dropped 1; count of bases not matched to a gene: 3. The CDR3 is CSVRDRESYEQYF. The CDR3, as DNA: TGCAGCGTTCGGGACAGGGAATCCTACGAGCAGTACTTC.

The genes are TRBV6-5 and TRBJ1-2; 7 bases align to TRBD1. The CDR3 consists of 15 residues. Germline V gene data show CDR1 as MNHEY and CDR2 as SVGAGI. V shed 0 bases, J shed 7 bases, and the junction held 8 bases outside the gene matches. The CDR3 protein is CASSYSSPRGGGYTF. The CDR3 DNA reads TGTGCCAGCAGTTACTCGAGTCCCAGGGGGGGTGGCTACACCTTC.

The gene calls are TRBV5-1 and TRBJ2-5, with 7 bases that match TRBD2. The germline gives CDR1 SGHRS, CDR2 YFSETQ. CDR3 length: 14 residues. Losses at the gene ends were 4 bases for V and 5 bases for J; bases not matched to a gene: 8. The CDR3 bases are TGCGCCAGCAGCCTGACTAGCCCGGGGGAGACCCAGTACTTC. Encoded protein: CASSLTSPGETQYF. Supplemented by reference TRBV5-1 and TRBJ2-5, the full variable domain reads KAGVTQTPRYLIKTRGQQVTLSCSPISGHRSVSWYQQTPGQGLQFLFEYFSETQRNKGNFPGRFSGRQFSNSRSEMNVSTLELGDSALYLCASSLTSPGETQYFGPGTRLLVL.

The CDR3 loop reads CASSFGGGAIYGYTF. The CDR3, as DNA: TGTGCCAGCAGCTTCGGAGGGGGCGCGATCTATGGCTACACCTTC. The chain couples TRBV7-9 to TRBJ1-2; TRBD1 agrees at 7 bases. The CDR3 runs 15 residues. Germline CDR1 reads SEHNR; CDR2 reads FQNEAQ (reference sequence). V shed 3 bases and J 4 bases; nucleotides not matched to a gene: 8.

The chain links TRBV5-1 to TRBJ1-1; 10 positions match TRBD1. Per the germline V gene, CDR1 is SGHRS and CDR2 is YFSETQ. This CDR3 has 16 residues. V trimming: 0 bases; J trimming: 6 bases; junction bases outside the gene matches: 8. CDR3 sequence (DNA): TGCGCCAGCAGCTTGGAGTTTGGGGACAGGGGCTCTGAAGCTTTCTTT. Its translation: CASSLEFGDRGSEAFF.